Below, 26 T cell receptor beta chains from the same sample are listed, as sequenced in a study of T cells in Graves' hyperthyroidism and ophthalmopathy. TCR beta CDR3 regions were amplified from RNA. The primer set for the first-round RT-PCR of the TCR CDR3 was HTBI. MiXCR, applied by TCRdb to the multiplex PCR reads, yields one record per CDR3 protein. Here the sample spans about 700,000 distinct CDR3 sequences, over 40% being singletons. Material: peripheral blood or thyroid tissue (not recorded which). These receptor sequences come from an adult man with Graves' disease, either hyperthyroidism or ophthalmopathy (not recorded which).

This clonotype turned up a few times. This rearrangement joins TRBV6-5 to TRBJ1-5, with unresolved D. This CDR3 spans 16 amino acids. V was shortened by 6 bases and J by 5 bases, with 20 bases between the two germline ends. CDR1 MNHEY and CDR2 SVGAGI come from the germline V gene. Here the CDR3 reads CASSPLGGGRDQPQHF. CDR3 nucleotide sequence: TGTGCCAGCAGCCCGCTGGGAGGAGGAAGGGATCAGCCCCAGCATTTT.

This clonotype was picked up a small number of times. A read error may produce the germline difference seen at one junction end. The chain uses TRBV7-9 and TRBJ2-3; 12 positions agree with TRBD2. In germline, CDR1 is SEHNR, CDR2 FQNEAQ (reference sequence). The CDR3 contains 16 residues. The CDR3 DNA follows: TGTGCTAGCAGCTGGACTAGCGGGGCTAGCACAGATACGCAGTATTTT. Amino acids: CASSWTSGASTDTQYF.

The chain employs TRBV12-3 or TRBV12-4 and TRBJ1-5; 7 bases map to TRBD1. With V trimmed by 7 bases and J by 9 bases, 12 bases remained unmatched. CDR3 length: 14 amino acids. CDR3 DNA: TGTGCCAGCATGAGGGACAGCGGCTATAGGCCCCAGCATTTT. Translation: CASMRDSGYRPQHF.

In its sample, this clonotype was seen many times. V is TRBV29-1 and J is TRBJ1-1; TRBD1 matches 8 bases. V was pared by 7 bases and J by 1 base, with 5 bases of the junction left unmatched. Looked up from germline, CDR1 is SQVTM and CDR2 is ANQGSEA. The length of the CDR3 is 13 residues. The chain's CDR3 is CSAETGGNTEAFF. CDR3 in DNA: TGCAGCGCCGAAACAGGGGGGAACACTGAAGCTTTCTTT.

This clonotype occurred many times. CDR3 region: CASSFGQLGPLHF. CDR3 DNA: TGTGCCAGCAGTTTTGGGCAGCTTGGGCCCCTCCACTTT. The V gene is TRBV12-3 or TRBV12-4, the J gene TRBJ1-6; D remains ambiguous. V was trimmed by 3 bases and J by 13 bases, leaving 13 bases between them. CDR3 size: 13 residues.

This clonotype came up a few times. The CDR3 is CASSPGRTTEAFF. The CDR3 bases are TGTGCCAGCAGCCCCGGCAGGACCACTGAAGCTTTCTTT. The chain combines TRBV6-5 with TRBJ1-1; D gene unclear. CDR3 length: 13 residues. V was shortened by 6 bases and J by 4 bases, with 12 bases between the two germline ends. Looked up from germline, CDR1 is MNHEY and CDR2 is SVGAGI.

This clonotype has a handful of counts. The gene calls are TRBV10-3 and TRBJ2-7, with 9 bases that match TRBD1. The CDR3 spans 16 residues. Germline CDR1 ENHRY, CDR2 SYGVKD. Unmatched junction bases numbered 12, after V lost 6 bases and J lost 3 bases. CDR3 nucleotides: TGTGCCATCAGGCCTGGGGGACCGGACAGGGGCTACGAGCAGTACTTC. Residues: CAIRPGGPDRGYEQYF.

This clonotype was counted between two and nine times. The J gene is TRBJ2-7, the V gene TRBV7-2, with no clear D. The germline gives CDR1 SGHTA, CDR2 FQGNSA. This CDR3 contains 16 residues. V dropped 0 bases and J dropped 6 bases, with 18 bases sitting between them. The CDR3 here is CASSLALVASLIEQYF. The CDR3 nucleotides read TGTGCCAGCAGCTTAGCGCTGGTGGCTTCCTTGATCGAGCAGTACTTC.

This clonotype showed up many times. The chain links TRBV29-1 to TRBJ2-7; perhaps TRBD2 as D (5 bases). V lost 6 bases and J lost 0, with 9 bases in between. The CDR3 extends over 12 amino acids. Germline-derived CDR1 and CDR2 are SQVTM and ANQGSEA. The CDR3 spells CSVGEPSYEQYF. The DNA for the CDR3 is TGCAGCGTCGGGGAGCCCTCCTACGAGCAGTACTTC.

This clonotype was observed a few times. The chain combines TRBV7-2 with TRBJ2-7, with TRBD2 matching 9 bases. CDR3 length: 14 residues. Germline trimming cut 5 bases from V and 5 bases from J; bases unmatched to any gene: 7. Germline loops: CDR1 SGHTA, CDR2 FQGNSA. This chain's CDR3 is CASSLSGSFHEQYF. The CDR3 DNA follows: TGTGCCAGCAGCCTTAGCGGGAGTTTCCACGAGCAGTACTTC.

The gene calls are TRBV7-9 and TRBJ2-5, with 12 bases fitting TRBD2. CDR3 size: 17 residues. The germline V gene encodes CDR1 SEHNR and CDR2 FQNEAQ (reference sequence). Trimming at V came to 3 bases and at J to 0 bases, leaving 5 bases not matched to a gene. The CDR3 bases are TGTGCCAGCAGCTTTAGACTAGCGGGGGTTCACCAAGAGACCCAGTACTTC. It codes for CASSFRLAGVHQETQYF.

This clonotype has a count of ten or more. CDR3 DNA: TGTGCCAGCAGTACCACAGGGAACTATGGCTACACCTTC. It yields the protein CASSTTGNYGYTF. The chain employs TRBV6-5 and TRBJ1-2; tentatively, D is TRBD1 (6 bases). CDR3 length equals 13 residues. CDR1 and CDR2 (germline): MNHEY, SVGAGI. V gave up 5 bases and J gave up 2 bases, with 9 bases separating them.

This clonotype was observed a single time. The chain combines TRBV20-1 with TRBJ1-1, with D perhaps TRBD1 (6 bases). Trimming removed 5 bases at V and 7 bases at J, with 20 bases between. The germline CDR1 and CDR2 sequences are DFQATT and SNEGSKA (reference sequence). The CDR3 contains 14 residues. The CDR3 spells CSAGLAGGGGEAFF. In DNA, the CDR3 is TGCAGTGCTGGACTAGCGGGAGGGGGTGGTGAAGCTTTCTTT.

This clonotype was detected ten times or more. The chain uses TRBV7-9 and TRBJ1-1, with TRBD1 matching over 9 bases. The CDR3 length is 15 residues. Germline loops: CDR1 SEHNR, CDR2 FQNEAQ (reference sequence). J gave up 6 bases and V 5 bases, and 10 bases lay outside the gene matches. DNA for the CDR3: TGTGCCAGCAGCCGTCGGACAGGGGTGGTGGCTGAAGCTTTCTTT. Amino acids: CASSRRTGVVAEAFF.

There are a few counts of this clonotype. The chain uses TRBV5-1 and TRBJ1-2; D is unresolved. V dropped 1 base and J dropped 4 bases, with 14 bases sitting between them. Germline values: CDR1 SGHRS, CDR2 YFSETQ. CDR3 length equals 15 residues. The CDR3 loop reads CASSLLGTLSYGYTF. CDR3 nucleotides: TGCGCCAGCAGCTTGCTGGGAACTCTCAGCTATGGCTACACCTTC.

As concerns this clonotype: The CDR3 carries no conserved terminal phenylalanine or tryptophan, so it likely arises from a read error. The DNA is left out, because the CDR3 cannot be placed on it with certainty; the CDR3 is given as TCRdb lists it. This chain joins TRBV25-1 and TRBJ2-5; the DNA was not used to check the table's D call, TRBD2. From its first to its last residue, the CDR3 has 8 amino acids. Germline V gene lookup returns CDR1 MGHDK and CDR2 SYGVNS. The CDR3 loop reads CASSARTS.

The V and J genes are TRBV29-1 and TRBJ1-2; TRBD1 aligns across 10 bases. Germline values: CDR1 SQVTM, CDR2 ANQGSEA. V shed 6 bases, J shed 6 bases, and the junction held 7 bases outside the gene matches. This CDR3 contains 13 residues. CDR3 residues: CSVASGTGDGYTF. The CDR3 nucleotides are TGCAGCGTAGCTTCCGGGACAGGGGATGGCTACACCTTC. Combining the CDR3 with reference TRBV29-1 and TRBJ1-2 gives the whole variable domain SAVISQKPSRDICQRGTSLTIQCQVDSQVTMMFWYRQQPGQSLTLIATANQGSEATYESGFVIDKFPISRPNLTFSTLTVSNMSPEDSSIYLCSVASGTGDGYTFGSGTRLTVV.

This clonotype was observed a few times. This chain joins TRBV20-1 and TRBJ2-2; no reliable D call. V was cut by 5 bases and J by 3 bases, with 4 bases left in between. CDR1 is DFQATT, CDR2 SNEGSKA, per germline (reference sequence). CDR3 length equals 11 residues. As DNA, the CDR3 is TGCAGTGCTGTCGACACCGGGGAGCTGTTTTTT. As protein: CSAVDTGELFF.

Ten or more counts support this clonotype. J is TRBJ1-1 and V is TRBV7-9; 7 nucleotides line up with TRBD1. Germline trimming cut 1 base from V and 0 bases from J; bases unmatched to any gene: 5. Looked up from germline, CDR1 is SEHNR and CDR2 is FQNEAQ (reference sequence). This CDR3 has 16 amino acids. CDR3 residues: CASSLEVGQLNTEAFF. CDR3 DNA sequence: TGTGCCAGCAGCTTAGAAGTGGGACAGCTGAACACTGAAGCTTTCTTT.

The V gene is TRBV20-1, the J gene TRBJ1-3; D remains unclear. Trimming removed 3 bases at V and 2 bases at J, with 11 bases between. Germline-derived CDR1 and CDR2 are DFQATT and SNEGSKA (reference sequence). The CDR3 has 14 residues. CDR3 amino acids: CSASIAVAGNTIYF. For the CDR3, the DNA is TGCAGTGCTAGTATCGCAGTCGCTGGAAACACCATATATTTT.

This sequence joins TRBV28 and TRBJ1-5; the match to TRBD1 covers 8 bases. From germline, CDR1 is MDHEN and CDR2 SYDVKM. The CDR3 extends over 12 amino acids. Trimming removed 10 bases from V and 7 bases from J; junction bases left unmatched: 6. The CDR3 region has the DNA TGTGCCACCTACGACAGGGGCCAGCCCCAGCATTTT. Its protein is CATYDRGQPQHF.

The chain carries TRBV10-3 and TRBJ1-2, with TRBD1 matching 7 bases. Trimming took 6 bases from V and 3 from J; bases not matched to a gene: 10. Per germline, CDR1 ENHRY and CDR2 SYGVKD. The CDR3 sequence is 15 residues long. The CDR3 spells CAIRTGGTDDYGYTF. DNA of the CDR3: TGTGCCATCAGGACAGGCGGGACAGACGACTATGGCTACACCTTC.

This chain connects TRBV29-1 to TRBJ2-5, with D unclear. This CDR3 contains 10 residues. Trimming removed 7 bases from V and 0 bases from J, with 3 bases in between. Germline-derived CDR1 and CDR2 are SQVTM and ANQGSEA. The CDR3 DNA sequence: TGCAGCGGAGACCAAGAGACCCAGTACTTC. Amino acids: CSGDQETQYF.

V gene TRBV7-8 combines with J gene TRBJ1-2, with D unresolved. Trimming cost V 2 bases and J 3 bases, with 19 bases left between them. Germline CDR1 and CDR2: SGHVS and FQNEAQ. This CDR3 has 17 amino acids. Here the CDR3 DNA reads TGTGCCAGCAGCTTAATCGGTGGGCAAGGCCTAGACTATGGCTACACCTTC. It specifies CASSLIGGQGLDYGYTF.

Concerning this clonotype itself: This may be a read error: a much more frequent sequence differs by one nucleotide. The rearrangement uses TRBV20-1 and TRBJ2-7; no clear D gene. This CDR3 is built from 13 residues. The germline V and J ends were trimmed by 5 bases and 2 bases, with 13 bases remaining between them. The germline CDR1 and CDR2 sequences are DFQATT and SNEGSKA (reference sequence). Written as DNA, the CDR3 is TGCAGTGCTGACGTCAGGATTCCCTACGAGCAGTACTTC. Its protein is CSADVRIPYEQYF.

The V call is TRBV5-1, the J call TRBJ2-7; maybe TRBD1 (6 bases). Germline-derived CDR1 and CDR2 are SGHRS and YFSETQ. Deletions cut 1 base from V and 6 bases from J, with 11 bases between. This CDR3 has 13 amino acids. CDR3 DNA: TGCGCCAGCAGCTTGACAGGGACGCGCGAGCAGTACTTC. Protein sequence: CASSLTGTREQYF. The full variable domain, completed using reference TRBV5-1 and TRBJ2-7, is KAGVTQTPRYLIKTRGQQVTLSCSPISGHRSVSWYQQTPGQGLQFLFEYFSETQRNKGNFPGRFSGRQFSNSRSEMNVSTLELGDSALYLCASSLTGTREQYFGPGTRLTVT.